The 26 T cell receptor beta chains presented below share a single source sample, sequenced in a study of blood T cell repertoires in COVID-19. TCRdb's table, derived via immunoSEQ multiplex PCR, lists solely in-frame clones and lacks some. The repertoire holds about 170,000 clones, around 80% seen once, with around 20% in the top ten. The sample comprised PBMCs or T cells enriched from blood (not recorded which). Receptors originate from a woman in her sixties or seventies in a cohort exposed to, infected with or recovered from COVID-19 (not recorded which).

This clone was recorded only once. The chain combines TRBV19 with TRBJ2-3; D is perhaps TRBD2 (6 bases). The CDR3 has 14 residues. The V and J ends lost 8 bases and 2 bases respectively, with 14 bases between them. Germline V lookup: CDR1 LNHDA, CDR2 SQIVND (reference sequence). CDR3 coding DNA: TGTGCCAGTGGCGGGGTCCTGTACACAGATACGCAGTATTTT. Protein: CASGGVLYTDTQYF.

The J gene is TRBJ1-2, the V gene TRBV29-1; 8 nucleotides align to TRBD1. V lost 7 bases to trimming and J lost 5 bases; unmatched junction nucleotides: 12. The CDR3 contains 14 residues. Germline CDR1 SQVTM, CDR2 ANQGSEA. This CDR3 is CSAGNGQGGYGYTF. In DNA form, the CDR3 reads TGCAGCGCCGGAAACGGACAGGGAGGGTATGGCTACACCTTC.

The V call is TRBV27, the J call TRBJ1-1; D is undetermined. There are 15 residues in the CDR3. Trimming took 5 bases from V and 0 from J, leaving 13 bases between them. Per the germline V gene, CDR1 is MNHEY and CDR2 is SMNVEV (reference sequence). CDR3: CASSPHVQMNTEAFF. As DNA, the CDR3 is TGTGCCAGCAGTCCCCATGTACAAATGAACACTGAAGCTTTCTTT.

This clone was detected only a few times. This chain connects TRBV5-4 to TRBJ1-2, with 9 bases lining up with TRBD1. V gave up 4 bases and J gave up 1 base; unmatched junction bases: 5. Per the germline V gene, CDR1 is SGHNT and CDR2 is YYREEE (reference sequence). The CDR3 consists of 15 residues. CDR3 DNA sequence: TGTGCCAGCAGCGCACCGGGACAGGGTAACTATGGCTACACCTTC. As protein: CASSAPGQGNYGYTF.

A word on this clone: Compared with germline, one end of the junction differs, possibly owing to a read error. The chain combines TRBV19 with TRBJ1-4; D is unresolved. The CDR3 sequence is 13 residues long. CDR1 is LNHDA and CDR2 is SQIVND in the germline V gene (reference sequence). CDR3 residues: CASSIPYTVKFVF. The DNA for the CDR3 is TGTGCCAGTAGTATCCCTTACACAGTGAAATTTGTTTTT.

V is TRBV19 and J is TRBJ2-1; D unresolved. In germline, CDR1 is LNHDA, CDR2 SQIVND (reference sequence). The germline V and J ends were trimmed by 6 bases and 0 bases, with 9 bases remaining between them. The CDR3 runs to 14 residues. The CDR3 reads CASSPTASYNEQFF. Here the CDR3 DNA reads TGTGCCAGTAGCCCCACAGCCTCCTACAATGAGCAGTTCTTC.

V gene TRBV25-1 combines with J gene TRBJ1-2; maybe TRBD1 (6 bases). V lost 4 bases, J lost 5 bases, and 17 bases lay in between. Germline assignment: CDR1 MGHDK and CDR2 SYGVNS. The CDR3 has 15 residues. The CDR3, as DNA: TGTGCCAGCAGTGGTTCTCAGGGGCGCCCATATGGCTACACCTTC. It yields the protein CASSGSQGRPYGYTF.

This clone was seen once. This rearrangement joins TRBV4-2 to TRBJ1-1, with no clear D. From germline, CDR1 is LGHNA and CDR2 YNFKEQ. The CDR3 sequence is 15 residues long. Trimming pared 0 bases from V and 7 bases from J, leaving 15 bases between. The CDR3 sequence is CASSQDLGRGFEAFF. The CDR3 DNA reads as TGTGCCAGCAGCCAAGATCTAGGTAGAGGCTTTGAAGCTTTCTTT.

This clone was counted a few times. V gene TRBV27 combines with J gene TRBJ2-1; tentatively, D is TRBD2 (6 bases). The CDR3 covers 14 residues. CDR1 MNHEY and CDR2 SMNVEV come from the germline V gene (reference sequence). V was pared by 6 bases and J by 11 bases, with 20 bases between. In DNA form, the CDR3 reads TGTGCCAGCAGGACTAGTTTTGGGGGATTAAAGCAGTTCTTC. It specifies CASRTSFGGLKQFF.

This rearrangement joins TRBV6-2 or TRBV6-3 to TRBJ1-1; 9 bases align to TRBD1. CDR3 length: 13 residues. CDR1 and CDR2 from the germline V gene are MNHEY and SVGEGT. V lost 4 bases and J lost 7; bases outside the gene matches: 4. Here the CDR3 reads CASSLGQGLEAFF. CDR3 DNA sequence: TGTGCCAGCAGTTTAGGACAGGGGCTTGAAGCTTTCTTT.

The V and J genes are TRBV7-2 and TRBJ2-7; 8 nucleotides align to TRBD1. The germline V gene has CDR1 SGHTA and CDR2 FQGNSA. V gave up 6 bases and J gave up 4 bases; unmatched junction bases: 8. The CDR3 length is 14 residues. DNA of the CDR3: TGTGCCAGCAGTCCCCGACAGGGGTTATACGAGCAGTACTTC. This encodes CASSPRQGLYEQYF.

For the CDR3, the DNA is TGTGCCAGCTCCCCATTGCAGTCCGGGACAGAAGAGACCCAGTACTTC. Protein product: CASSPLQSGTEETQYF. The rearrangement uses TRBV18 and TRBJ2-5; 7 bases align to TRBD1. Germline trimming cut 6 bases from V and 3 bases from J; bases unmatched to any gene: 13. The germline V gene encodes CDR1 KGHSH and CDR2 LQKENI. This CDR3 contains 16 residues.

This clone has just one count. The same CDR3 also results from other DNA sequences found in this sample. J is TRBJ1-1 and V is TRBV28; D is ambiguous. Germline V gives CDR1 MDHEN, CDR2 SYDVKM. The V and J ends lost 4 bases and 1 base respectively, with 7 bases between them. This CDR3 comprises 13 residues. The CDR3 DNA reads as TGTGCCAGCAGTTCGCGGGGGAACACTGAAGCTTTCTTT. Translating gives CASSSRGNTEAFF.

The chain carries TRBV3-1 (or the pseudogene TRBV3-2) and TRBJ2-3; D unresolved. CDR1 and CDR2 from the germline V gene are LGHDT and YNNKEL (reference sequence). The CDR3 sequence is 16 residues long. The germline V and J ends were trimmed by 3 bases and 2 bases, with 15 bases remaining between them. CDR3 region: CASSHRQARNTDTQYF. CDR3 nucleotides: TGTGCCAGCAGCCACAGACAAGCAAGAAACACAGATACGCAGTATTTT.

On this clone itself: A much larger clone differs from this one at a single base, so this may be a read error. V is TRBV7-8 and J is TRBJ1-5; D call uncertain. Germline CDR1 SGHVS, CDR2 FQNEAQ. Trimming removed 1 base at V and 4 bases at J, with 5 bases between. This CDR3 spans 13 amino acids. This chain's CDR3 is CASSLGQNQPQHF. CDR3 nucleotide sequence: TGTGCCAGCAGCTTAGGGCAGAATCAGCCCCAGCATTTT.

The chain's CDR3 is CASLDRAGPQHF. DNA for the CDR3: TGTGCCAGTCTGGACAGGGCCGGGCCCCAGCATTTT. The chain couples TRBV19 to TRBJ1-5; 8 nucleotides agree with TRBD1. V dropped 8 bases and J dropped 9; count of bases not matched to a gene: 6. The CDR3 has 12 residues. Germline CDR1 reads LNHDA; CDR2 reads SQIVND (reference sequence).

This sequence joins TRBV20-1 and TRBJ1-1, with a weak D call TRBD1 (6 bases). Trimming took off 3 bases at V and 7 bases at J, with 9 bases between the two ends. The length of the CDR3 is 11 residues. Germline CDR1 DFQATT, CDR2 SNEGSKA (reference sequence). The DNA for the CDR3 is TGCAGTGCTAGCGCCAGGGGTGAAGCTTTCTTT. Protein sequence: CSASARGEAFF.

This CDR3 is CASSYSSGWPYEQYF. CDR3 sequence (DNA): TGTGCCAGCAGTTACTCGAGCGGGTGGCCCTACGAGCAGTACTTC. The chain recombines TRBV6-5 with TRBJ2-7, with D possibly TRBD2 on 6 matching bases. The CDR3 consists of 15 residues. Germline V lookup: CDR1 MNHEY, CDR2 SVGAGI. With 0 bases removed from V and 2 bases from J, the gap between germline ends came to 11 bases.

The chain couples TRBV28 to TRBJ1-4; TRBD1 is a possible D gene (6 bases). Germline-derived CDR1 and CDR2 are MDHEN and SYDVKM. CDR3 length: 17 residues. Trimming removed 7 bases at V and 2 bases at J, with 20 bases between. CDR3 loop: CASNTQGWGGTNEKLFF. CDR3 in DNA: TGTGCCAGCAATACACAGGGATGGGGGGGGACTAATGAAAAACTGTTTTTT.

The V gene is TRBV6-5, the J gene TRBJ2-1, with 11 bases lining up with TRBD2. V was pared by 8 bases and J by 7 bases, with 4 bases of the junction left unmatched. This CDR3 is 13 amino acids long. The germline gives CDR1 MNHEY, CDR2 SVGAGI. The CDR3 region has the DNA TGTGCCAGCGTTCTAGCGGGAGGAAATGAGCAGTTCTTC. Translation gives CASVLAGGNEQFF.

The rearrangement links TRBV5-4 to TRBJ1-4; no clear D gene. CDR3 length equals 17 residues. V was trimmed by 1 base and J by 4 bases, leaving 17 bases between them. The V gene's germline CDR1 is SGHNT and CDR2 YYREEE (reference sequence). This chain's CDR3 is CASSLKRSVGLNEKLFF. The CDR3 bases are TGTGCCAGCAGCTTGAAGAGGTCCGTAGGCCTTAATGAAAAACTGTTTTTT.

V usage is TRBV7-2 and J usage is TRBJ2-7; maybe TRBD2 (7 bases). The CDR3 is 15 amino acids. Between the trimmed V and J ends, which lost 4 bases and 1 base, there was a span of 14 bases. CDR1 is SGHTA, CDR2 FQGNSA, per germline. DNA for the CDR3: TGTGCCAGCAGCTGGGGGCTAGCGGCTTCCTACGAGCAGTACTTC. It yields the protein CASSWGLAASYEQYF.

V usage is TRBV4-2 and J usage is TRBJ1-2; D call uncertain. Germline lookup yields CDR1 LGHNA and CDR2 YNFKEQ. V dropped 0 bases and J dropped 5 bases, with 19 bases sitting between them. CDR3 size: 17 residues. CDR3 DNA sequence: TGTGCCAGCAGCCAAGATCCAGGCGGCGGGGTGGTTTATGGCTACACCTTC. Protein: CASSQDPGGGVVYGYTF.

The chain carries TRBV7-2 and TRBJ2-1, with 10 bases aligning to TRBD2. The CDR3 is 15 residues long. CDR1 is SGHTA, CDR2 FQGNSA, per germline. Trimming took 5 bases from V and 6 from J; bases not matched to a gene: 7. The CDR3 coding sequence is TGTGCCAGCAGCCCTCGACTAGCGGGCGGCAATGAGCAGTTCTTC. Protein sequence: CASSPRLAGGNEQFF.

This CDR3 reads CASSWVTGGSDTQYF. The CDR3 nucleotides read TGTGCCAGCAGCTGGGTTACAGGGGGTTCAGATACGCAGTATTTT. The gene calls are TRBV7-9 and TRBJ2-3; 8 bases align to TRBD1. Germline values: CDR1 SEHNR, CDR2 FQNEAQ (reference sequence). V shed 4 bases, J shed 4 bases, and the junction held 7 bases outside the gene matches. This CDR3 contains 15 residues.

This clone showed up just a few times. The chain couples TRBV19 to TRBJ1-5, with 7 bases identical to TRBD1. Per the germline V gene, CDR1 is LNHDA and CDR2 is SQIVND (reference sequence). Unmatched junction bases numbered 8, after V lost 5 bases and J lost 4 bases. The CDR3 covers 15 residues. CDR3 nucleotides: TGTGCCAGTAGTCTCGGGGGACAGTCTAATCAGCCCCAGCATTTT. This encodes CASSLGGQSNQPQHF.